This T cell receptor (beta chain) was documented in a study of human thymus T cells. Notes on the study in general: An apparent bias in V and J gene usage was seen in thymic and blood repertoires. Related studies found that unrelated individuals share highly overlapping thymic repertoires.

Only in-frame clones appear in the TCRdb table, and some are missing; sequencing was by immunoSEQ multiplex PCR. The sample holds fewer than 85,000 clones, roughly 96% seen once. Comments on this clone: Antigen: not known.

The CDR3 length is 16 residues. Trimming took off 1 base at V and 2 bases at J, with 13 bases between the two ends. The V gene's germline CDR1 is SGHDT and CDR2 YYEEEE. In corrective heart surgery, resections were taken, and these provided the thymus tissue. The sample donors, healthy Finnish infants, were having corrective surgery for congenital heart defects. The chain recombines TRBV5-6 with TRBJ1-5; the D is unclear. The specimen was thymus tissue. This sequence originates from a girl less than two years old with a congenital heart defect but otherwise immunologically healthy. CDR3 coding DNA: TGTGCCAGCAGCTTGCGGGCCCTCGAGGGCAATCAGCCCCAGCATTTT. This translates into CASSLRALEGNQPQHF.